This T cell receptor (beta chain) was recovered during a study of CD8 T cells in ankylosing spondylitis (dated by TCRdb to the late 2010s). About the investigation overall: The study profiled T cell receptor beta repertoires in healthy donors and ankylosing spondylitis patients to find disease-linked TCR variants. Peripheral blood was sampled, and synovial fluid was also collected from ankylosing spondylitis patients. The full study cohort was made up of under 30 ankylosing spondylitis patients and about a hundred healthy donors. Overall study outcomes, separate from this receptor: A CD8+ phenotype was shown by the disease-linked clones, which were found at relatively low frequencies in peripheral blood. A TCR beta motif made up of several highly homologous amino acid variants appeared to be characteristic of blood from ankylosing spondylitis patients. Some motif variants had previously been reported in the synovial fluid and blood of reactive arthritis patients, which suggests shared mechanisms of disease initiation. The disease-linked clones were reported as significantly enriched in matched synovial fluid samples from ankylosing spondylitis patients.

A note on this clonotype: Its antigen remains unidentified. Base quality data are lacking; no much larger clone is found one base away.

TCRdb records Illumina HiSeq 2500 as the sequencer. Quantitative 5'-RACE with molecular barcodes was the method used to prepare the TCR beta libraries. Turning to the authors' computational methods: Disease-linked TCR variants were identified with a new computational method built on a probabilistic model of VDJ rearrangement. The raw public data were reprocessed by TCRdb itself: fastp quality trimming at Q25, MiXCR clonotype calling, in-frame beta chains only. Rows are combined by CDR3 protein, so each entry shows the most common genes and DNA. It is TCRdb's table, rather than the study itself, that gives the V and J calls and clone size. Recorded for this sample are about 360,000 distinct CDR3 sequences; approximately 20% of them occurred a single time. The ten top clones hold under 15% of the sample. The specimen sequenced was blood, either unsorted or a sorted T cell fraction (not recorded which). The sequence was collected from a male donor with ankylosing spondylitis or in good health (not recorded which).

The sequenced DNA is TGTGCCAGCAGCATCAGTGGTACTGAAGCTTTCTTT. It translates as CASSISGTEAFF. Here the chain combines TRBV7-9 and TRBJ1-1; no D gene can be assigned with confidence. According to the germline V gene (reference sequence), CDR1 reads SEHNR and CDR2 reads FQNEAQ. The germline ends are 9 bases apart after V is trimmed by 5 bases and J by 5 bases. The CDR3 has 12 amino acids, counting the end cysteine and phenylalanine. Of the read, only the CDR3 DNA is kept; its 36 bases are in frame from base 1. With the portions outside the CDR3 filled from the reference TRBV7-9 and TRBJ1-1 genes, the complete variable region becomes DTGVSQNPRHKITKRGQNVTFRCDPISEHNRLYWYRQTLGQGPEFLTYFQNEAQLEKSRLLSDRFSAERPKGSFSTLEIQRTEQGDSAMYLCASSISGTEAFFGQGTRLTVV.